Below, 30 T cell receptor beta chains from the same sample are listed, as sequenced in a study of T-cell reconstitution after alpha-beta-depleted transplantation in children. Construction of the TCRbeta library involved unique molecular identifiers. In TCRdb, the PCR reads were re-called with MiXCR into one record per CDR3 protein. Among a few hundred thousand distinct CDR3 sequences listed, around 19% were seen once. Sample: PBMCs from the stem cell graft donor, taken from the stem cell graft. Every receptor here comes from a human donor who donated a stem cell graft to a child with acute lymphoblastic leukemia.

V is TRBV11-2 and J is TRBJ2-2, with D tentatively TRBD1 or TRBD2 (5 bases each). Germline V gene sequence: CDR1 SGHAT, CDR2 FQNNGV. This CDR3 is 19 amino acids long. V lost 3 bases to trimming and J lost 0 bases, with 20 bases between them. The CDR3 is CASSFLPGPNGPNTGELFF. The CDR3 bases are TGTGCCAGCAGCTTCTTACCGGGACCGAACGGACCGAACACCGGGGAGCTGTTTTTT.

This clonotype has just a few counts. The rearrangement links TRBV18 to TRBJ2-1; D perhaps matches TRBD2 (5 bases). V lost 3 bases and J lost 7, with 16 bases in between. Germline V gives CDR1 KGHSH, CDR2 LQKENI. The length of the CDR3 is 15 residues. Here the CDR3 reads CASSPREGARNEQFF. The CDR3 bases are TGTGCCAGCTCACCCCGAGAGGGAGCAAGGAATGAGCAGTTCTTC.

This clonotype was detected only a few times. The chain links TRBV11-3 to TRBJ2-5; 7 bases are shared with TRBD2. The CDR3 has 12 residues. With V trimmed by 3 bases and J by 9 bases, 4 bases remained unmatched. The germline gives CDR1 SGHNT, CDR2 YENEEA. CDR3 sequence: CASSLGRGAQYF. In DNA, the CDR3 is TGTGCCAGCAGCTTGGGCCGGGGGGCCCAGTACTTC.

The chain recombines TRBV18 with TRBJ2-6, with D perhaps matching TRBD1 or TRBD2 (5 bases each). The germline V gene has CDR1 KGHSH and CDR2 LQKENI. V gave up 1 base and J gave up 1 base, with 8 bases separating them. This CDR3 spans 16 amino acids. This CDR3 is CASSPLEGSGANVLTF. CDR3 nucleotide sequence: TGTGCCAGCTCACCACTAGAGGGGTCTGGGGCCAACGTCCTGACTTTC.

The table lists this clonotype with a few counts. J is TRBJ2-7 and V is TRBV29-1; no firm D call. The V and J ends lost 5 bases and 9 bases respectively, with 14 bases between them. Per the germline V gene, CDR1 is SQVTM and CDR2 is ANQGSEA. CDR3 length: 11 residues. CDR3: CSVRARNWQYF. The CDR3 DNA follows: TGCAGCGTTCGGGCACGCAACTGGCAGTACTTC.

This clonotype appeared a few times. The chain employs TRBV5-1 and TRBJ2-7, with D possibly being TRBD2 (5 bases). Germline assignment: CDR1 SGHRS and CDR2 YFSETQ. CDR3 size: 16 residues. With 5 bases removed from V and 6 bases from J, the gap between germline ends came to 24 bases. CDR3 loop: CASRRDDGVEESEQYF. DNA for the CDR3: TGCGCCAGCAGACGAGACGACGGGGTGGAGGAAAGCGAGCAGTACTTC.

This clonotype was found a few times. The chain recombines TRBV7-9 with TRBJ1-1, with 9 bases matching TRBD1. The CDR3 consists of 14 residues. Unmatched junction bases numbered 4, after V lost 4 bases and J lost 4 bases. Germline assignment: CDR1 SEHNR and CDR2 FQNEAQ (reference sequence). The CDR3 protein is CASSSDRGPTEAFF. The CDR3 DNA is TGTGCCAGCAGCTCGGACAGGGGACCCACTGAAGCTTTCTTT. The entire variable domain, with the rest obtained from reference TRBV7-9 and TRBJ1-1, is as follows: DTGVSQNPRHKITKRGQNVTFRCDPISEHNRLYWYRQTLGQGPEFLTYFQNEAQLEKSRLLSDRFSAERPKGSFSTLEIQRTEQGDSAMYLCASSSDRGPTEAFFGQGTRLTVV.

This clonotype was found a few times. The V call is TRBV12-3 or TRBV12-4, the J call TRBJ2-2, with D perhaps TRBD1 (7 bases). CDR3 length: 15 residues. Trimming removed 6 bases at V and 3 bases at J, with 14 bases between. In nucleotides, the CDR3 is TGTGCCAGCAGCGGAGGAGGGGGCTACACCGGGGAGCTGTTTTTT. Translation: CASSGGGGYTGELFF.

A remark on this clonotype: Because it lacks the conserved phenylalanine or tryptophan at the end, this CDR3 is likely a read error. V is TRBV7-9 and J is TRBJ2-3; TRBD2 is a possible D gene (5 bases). The germline V and J ends were trimmed by 1 base and 4 bases, with 6 bases remaining between them. The CDR3 runs to 13 residues. Germline values: CDR1 SEHNR, CDR2 FQNEAQ (reference sequence). The CDR3 protein is CASSLGGPDTQYL. The CDR3 DNA reads TGTGCCAGCAGCTTAGGAGGGCCAGATACGCAGTATTTG.

This clonotype was counted a few times. CDR3: CASSLALLKKNYGYTF. Written as DNA, the CDR3 is TGTGCCAGCAGCTTAGCGCTACTGAAGAAGAACTATGGCTACACCTTC. The chain recombines TRBV7-9 with TRBJ1-2; D remains ambiguous. Germline CDR1 and CDR2: SEHNR and FQNEAQ (reference sequence). The CDR3 totals 16 residues. V was clipped by 0 bases and J by 2 bases, with 13 bases between them.

The chain employs TRBV7-9 and TRBJ2-7, with D possibly being TRBD2 (6 bases). The CDR3 totals 15 residues. With 3 bases removed from V and 7 bases from J, the gap between germline ends came to 19 bases. Germline CDR1 and CDR2: SEHNR and FQNEAQ (reference sequence). CDR3 nucleotides: TGTGCCAGCAGCTTTGGCGGGGCGCCCGTAGCGGAGCAGTACTTC. It encodes CASSFGGAPVAEQYF. The variable domain in full, completed from reference TRBV7-9 and TRBJ2-7, reads DTGVSQNPRHKITKRGQNVTFRCDPISEHNRLYWYRQTLGQGPEFLTYFQNEAQLEKSRLLSDRFSAERPKGSFSTLEIQRTEQGDSAMYLCASSFGGAPVAEQYFGPGTRLTVT.

This clonotype was found a few times. The chain has TRBV12-3 or TRBV12-4 and TRBJ1-1; D call uncertain. V gave up 5 bases and J gave up 12 bases, with 19 bases separating them. The CDR3 totals 13 residues. CDR3 nucleotide sequence: TGTGCCAGCAGTATTGACCTCGACGCGGATACTTTCTTT. Amino acid sequence: CASSIDLDADTFF.

This clonotype has only a few counts. The J gene is TRBJ1-2, the V gene TRBV7-8; D unclear. Germline CDR1 SGHVS, CDR2 FQNEAQ. The length of the CDR3 is 16 residues. V gave up 5 bases and J gave up 1 base, with 17 bases separating them. CDR3 residues: CASSGIKERVNYGYTF. DNA for the CDR3: TGTGCCAGCAGCGGCATTAAAGAAAGAGTTAACTATGGCTACACCTTC.

The chain joins TRBV29-1 to TRBJ2-5, with D possibly being TRBD1 (6 bases). V dropped 6 bases and J dropped 7 bases, with 21 bases sitting between them. In germline, CDR1 is SQVTM, CDR2 ANQGSEA. CDR3 length equals 14 residues. The DNA of the CDR3 is TGCAGCGTCGGAGGAAGGGGGACCGGAGGGACCCAGTACTTC. Translation: CSVGGRGTGGTQYF.

The table lists this clonotype with a few counts. This rearrangement joins TRBV7-3 to TRBJ2-7; D ambiguous. Germline values: CDR1 SGHTA, CDR2 FQGTGA. The CDR3 runs to 16 residues. V shed 4 bases and J shed 1 base, with 17 bases lying between them. CDR3 loop: CASSSPTGAFSYEQYF. For the CDR3, the DNA is TGTGCCAGCAGCTCCCCTACCGGCGCCTTTTCCTACGAGCAGTACTTC.

The CDR3 nucleotides are TGCGCCAGCAGCACCCTAGGGAACACTGAAGCTTTCTTT. As protein: CASSTLGNTEAFF. This chain connects TRBV5-1 to TRBJ1-1; D gene ambiguous. With 4 bases removed from V and 1 base from J, the gap between germline ends came to 8 bases. The CDR3 extends over 13 amino acids. Germline V gives CDR1 SGHRS, CDR2 YFSETQ.

This clonotype has a handful of counts. The CDR3 loop is CASSSGTPVGELFF. The CDR3 bases are TGCGCCAGCAGCTCCGGGACCCCGGTGGGGGAGCTGTTTTTT. The chain carries TRBV5-1 and TRBJ2-2, with D perhaps given as TRBD1 or TRBD2 (5 bases each). Per the germline V gene, CDR1 is SGHRS and CDR2 is YFSETQ. V lost 3 bases to trimming and J lost 8 bases, with 14 bases between them. The CDR3 loop spans 14 amino acids.

This chain joins TRBV27 and TRBJ2-3; 8 bases map to TRBD1. The CDR3 runs 15 residues. V lost 0 bases and J lost 1; bases outside the gene matches: 0. The germline V gene has CDR1 MNHEY and CDR2 SMNVEV (reference sequence). The CDR3 DNA sequence: TGTGCCAGCAGTTTATCACAGGGGGGCACAGATACGCAGTATTTT. This gives the protein CASSLSQGGTDTQYF.

The table lists this clonotype with a few counts. The chain joins TRBV5-1 to TRBJ2-3; 10 bases are a match to TRBD2. After removal of 7 bases from V and 0 bases from J, the junction contained 8 bases not matched to a gene. The CDR3 consists of 16 residues. The germline V gene has CDR1 SGHRS and CDR2 YFSETQ. CDR3 region: CASRIRTSGSTDTQYF. The CDR3 DNA follows: TGCGCCAGCCGCATTCGGACTAGCGGAAGCACAGATACGCAGTATTTT.

The chain uses TRBV7-2 and TRBJ2-3, with D possibly being TRBD1 (6 bases). V shed 3 bases and J shed 4 bases, with 17 bases lying between them. CDR1 and CDR2 from the germline V gene are SGHTA and FQGNSA. This CDR3 spans 16 amino acids. This CDR3 reads CASSFPPAWGPDTQYF. CDR3 bases: TGTGCCAGCAGCTTCCCACCGGCGTGGGGGCCAGATACGCAGTATTTT.

For the CDR3, the DNA is TGTGCCAGCAGTGAACTTCCTAGCGGGAAAGAGACCCAGTACTTC. Translating it yields CASSELPSGKETQYF. The rearrangement joins TRBV6-1 to TRBJ2-5; 9 bases match TRBD2. CDR1 is MNHNS and CDR2 is SASEGT in the germline V gene. This CDR3 is built from 15 residues. After removal of 2 bases from V and 3 bases from J, the junction contained 4 bases not matched to a gene.

The chain is built from TRBV24-1 and TRBJ2-1; TRBD2 matches at 7 bases. V lost 1 base, J lost 2 bases, and 10 bases stayed unmatched. The CDR3 contains 18 residues. CDR1 and CDR2 from the germline V gene are KGHDR and SFDVKD. The CDR3 DNA follows: TGTGCCACCAGTGATTTTAGGGTGGCTAGCGGCACCTACAATGAGCAGTTCTTC. Its protein is CATSDFRVASGTYNEQFF.

This clonotype was found once. The CDR3 loop is CSAGGREGGDTQYF. As DNA, the CDR3 is TGCAGTGCTGGCGGGAGGGAAGGGGGGGATACGCAGTATTTT. The chain links TRBV20-1 to TRBJ2-3; 9 bases agree with TRBD2. In germline, CDR1 is DFQATT, CDR2 SNEGSKA (reference sequence). This CDR3 is 14 amino acids long. V was clipped by 5 bases and J by 6 bases; unmatched bases: 9.

This clonotype was picked up a small number of times. V is TRBV29-1 and J is TRBJ1-2; D unresolved. Trimming pared 1 base from V and 1 base from J, leaving 7 bases between. Germline CDR1 SQVTM, CDR2 ANQGSEA. There are 13 residues in the CDR3. CDR3 nucleotide sequence: TGCAGCGTTGAAGGGGCGTATAACTATGGCTACACCTTC. Translating gives CSVEGAYNYGYTF.

This clonotype was counted ten times or more. The chain is built from TRBV12-3 or TRBV12-4 and TRBJ1-6; the D gene is possibly TRBD1 (5 bases). The ends were cut back, 2 bases at V and 7 bases at J, with 12 bases in the middle. CDR3 length: 15 amino acids. CDR3 protein: CASSLSWGNNSPLHF. CDR3 coding DNA: TGTGCCAGCAGTTTATCGTGGGGGAACAATTCACCCCTCCACTTT.

V is TRBV4-1 and J is TRBJ2-7; TRBD2 matches 8 bases. CDR3 length: 16 residues. Trimming at V came to 0 bases and at J to 1 base, leaving 5 bases not matched to a gene. The germline V gene encodes CDR1 MGHRA and CDR2 YSYEKL. CDR3 sequence reads: CASSQDPLAGSYEQYF. The CDR3 DNA reads TGCGCCAGCAGCCAAGATCCGCTAGCGGGTTCCTACGAGCAGTACTTC.

For this clonotype: Its ends do not fully match the called genes, so a read error is possible. The CDR3 DNA follows: TGTGCCAGCAGCCAAGGGACAGGGGGCAACGTCCTGACTTTC. Protein product: CASSQGTGGNVLTF. The J gene is TRBJ2-6, the V gene TRBV14; 10 positions agree with TRBD1. Germline assignment: CDR1 SGHDN and CDR2 FVKESK. This CDR3 is built from 14 residues.

This clonotype was detected only a few times. The gene calls are TRBV6-6 and TRBJ2-5; D ambiguous. The germline V and J ends were trimmed by 7 bases and 2 bases, with 11 bases remaining between them. The CDR3 totals 13 residues. The germline gives CDR1 MNHNY, CDR2 SVGAGI (reference sequence). CDR3 DNA sequence: TGTGCCAGCACCCTAGAAGAGCAAGAGACCCAGTACTTC. It specifies CASTLEEQETQYF.

This clonotype showed up just a few times. The chain combines TRBV5-1 with TRBJ2-2; 7 bases fit TRBD1. V dropped 5 bases and J dropped 3; count of bases not matched to a gene: 19. Germline loops: CDR1 SGHRS, CDR2 YFSETQ. The CDR3 sequence is 19 residues long. The CDR3 nucleotides are TGCGCCAGCAGTCCTCCTCGGACAGGTCTAAAGGGGGACACCGGGGAGCTGTTTTTT. Amino acids: CASSPPRTGLKGDTGELFF.

The rearrangement uses TRBV5-1 and TRBJ2-5, with TRBD1 as a possible D gene (5 bases). The CDR3 is 15 residues long. The germline V and J ends were trimmed by 0 bases and 2 bases, with 11 bases remaining between them. Germline values: CDR1 SGHRS, CDR2 YFSETQ. CDR3 residues: CASSLVAGFQETQYF. DNA for the CDR3: TGCGCCAGCAGCTTGGTGGCAGGGTTTCAAGAGACCCAGTACTTC.